The 16 T cell receptor beta chains below were found in one sample sequenced in a study of T-cell reconstitution after alpha-beta-depleted transplantation in children. The authors prepared the TCRbeta library with unique molecular identifiers. TCRdb reprocessed the PCR reads with MiXCR, giving one entry per CDR3 protein. This sample has 200,000 or so distinct CDR3 sequences, with 5.5% to 7% found just once. The source material was PBMCs, sampled before TCRalphabeta/CD19-depleted stem cell transplant. The source of these receptors is a boy aged 2 to 10 with acute lymphoblastic leukemia, due to receive a stem cell transplant.

The chain combines TRBV6-2 or TRBV6-3 with TRBJ2-2; TRBD1 agrees at 7 bases. The CDR3 is 16 amino acids. Germline trimming cut 6 bases from V and 0 bases from J; bases unmatched to any gene: 7. Germline V gives CDR1 MNHEY, CDR2 SVGEGT. The CDR3 is CASSLQGLPNTGELFF. The CDR3, as DNA: TGTGCCAGCAGCTTACAGGGGTTACCGAACACCGGGGAGCTGTTTTTT.

V and J are TRBV6-6 and TRBJ1-2, with D perhaps matching TRBD1 (6 bases). The germline V gene encodes CDR1 MNHNY and CDR2 SVGAGI (reference sequence). The CDR3 is made up of 13 amino acids. V lost 2 bases and J 5 bases, leaving 9 bases between the germline ends. The CDR3 region has the DNA TGTGCCAGCAGTTACCACAGGGAGTATGGCTACACCTTC. Protein: CASSYHREYGYTF.

This clonotype has only a few counts. The genes are TRBV11-3 and TRBJ2-1; TRBD2 matches 9 bases. This CDR3 is built from 16 residues. CDR1 and CDR2 from the germline V gene are SGHNT and YENEEA. V trimming: 2 bases; J trimming: 1 base; junction bases outside the gene matches: 3. The CDR3 coding sequence is TGTGCCAGCAGCTTAACTAGCGGGCATTCCTACAATGAGCAGTTCTTC. Translating gives CASSLTSGHSYNEQFF.

This clonotype was counted between two and nine times. This chain joins TRBV12-3 or TRBV12-4 and TRBJ1-1; no clear D gene. The length of the CDR3 is 14 residues. The V end was cut by 5 bases, the J end by 1 base, with 11 bases between. CDR3 in amino acids: CASSARTENTEAFF. CDR3 DNA sequence: TGTGCCAGCAGTGCCCGGACGGAGAACACTGAAGCTTTCTTT.

This clonotype was seen ten or more times. V is TRBV28 and J is TRBJ2-1; TRBD2 is a possible D gene (5 bases). CDR1 and CDR2 (germline): MDHEN, SYDVKM. V was shortened by 6 bases and J by 12 bases, with 21 bases between the two germline ends. This CDR3 has 14 residues. This CDR3 reads CASSPPGNGRRQFF. The CDR3 coding sequence is TGTGCCAGCAGCCCTCCGGGGAATGGTAGACGGCAGTTCTTC.

About this clonotype itself: The junction and the germline gene differ at one end; a read error may be behind it. The V call is TRBV7-7, the J call TRBJ1-4, with D tentatively TRBD1 (6 bases). From germline, CDR1 is SSHAT and CDR2 FNYEAQ (reference sequence). CDR3 length equals 14 residues. The CDR3 protein is CASSLGGPNEKLFF. For the CDR3, the DNA is TGTGCTAGCAGCTTAGGGGGGCCAAATGAAAAACTGTTTTTT.

Many counts were recorded for this clonotype. The chain carries TRBV7-2 and TRBJ2-3; D might be TRBD1 (7 bases). V gave up 3 bases and J gave up 4 bases, with 11 bases separating them. CDR1 is SGHTA, CDR2 FQGNSA, per germline. The CDR3 runs 14 residues. The CDR3 loop reads CASSFGGGADTQYF. In nucleotides, the CDR3 is TGTGCCAGCAGCTTCGGAGGGGGCGCAGATACGCAGTATTTT.

In this sample, this clonotype turned up many times. V usage is TRBV7-2 and J usage is TRBJ2-2, with D possibly matching TRBD2 (6 bases). Trimming shortened V by 5 bases and J by 6 bases, and 13 bases separated the two germline ends. Per germline, CDR1 SGHTA and CDR2 FQGNSA. There are 14 residues in the CDR3. The CDR3 sequence is CASSRESPPGELFF. The CDR3 DNA is TGTGCCAGCAGCCGGGAGAGCCCCCCCGGGGAGCTGTTTTTT.

There are many counts of this clonotype. The chain uses TRBV28 and TRBJ1-3, with a weak D call TRBD1 (6 bases). CDR3 length: 14 amino acids. V lost 6 bases to trimming and J lost 4 bases, with 13 bases between them. Germline-derived CDR1 and CDR2 are MDHEN and SYDVKM. For the CDR3, the DNA is TGTGCCAGCAGAAAAACAGGGACCGGAAACACCATATATTTT. Encoded protein: CASRKTGTGNTIYF.

This clonotype has only a few counts. The chain combines TRBV7-2 with TRBJ2-3, with D unresolved. Per germline, CDR1 SGHTA and CDR2 FQGNSA. The V end was cut by 3 bases, the J end by 5 bases, with 15 bases between. There are 15 residues in the CDR3. The CDR3: CASSLSSNLGDTQYF. CDR3 DNA: TGTGCCAGCAGCTTGTCAAGTAACCTAGGAGATACGCAGTATTTT.

Ten or more counts support this clonotype. V and J are TRBV24-1 and TRBJ2-5; TRBD2 is a possible D gene (5 bases). This CDR3 region has 14 residues. Germline V gene data show CDR1 as KGHDR and CDR2 as SFDVKD. V was shortened by 4 bases and J by 0 bases, with 8 bases between the two germline ends. The CDR3: CATSETTYQETQYF. CDR3 DNA: TGTGCCACCAGTGAGACTACTTACCAAGAGACCCAGTACTTC.

This clonotype was found many times. The CDR3 bases are TGCAGCGTTGAAGACGCAGAATCCTACGAGCAGTACTTC. Amino acids: CSVEDAESYEQYF. The gene calls are TRBV29-1 and TRBJ2-7; D not resolved. V was shortened by 0 bases and J by 1 base, with 7 bases between the two germline ends. CDR3 size: 13 residues. Germline lookup yields CDR1 SQVTM and CDR2 ANQGSEA.

This clonotype was picked up many times. The chain recombines TRBV21-1 with TRBJ2-3; the tabulated D call, TRBD1, remains unverified against the DNA. TRBV21-1 is assigned pseudogene status. The CDR3 spans 14 residues. The CDR3 nucleotides read TGTGCCAGCAGCTTGACAGGGGACACAGATACGCAGTATTTT. Amino acid sequence: CASSLTGDTDTQYF.

With regard to this clonotype: A read error may be the cause here, since a much bigger clone is one base away. This chain connects TRBV2 to TRBJ2-2; 14 bases line up with TRBD2. The CDR3 length is 17 residues. CDR1 and CDR2 (germline): SNHLY, FYNNEI. For the CDR3, the DNA is TGTACCAGCAGCCGCTCGACTAGCGGGGGGGCAGGGGGGGAGCTGTTTTTT. This encodes CTSSRSTSGGAGGELFF. Variable domain in full (rest from reference TRBV2 and TRBJ2-2): EPEVTQTPSHQVTQMGQEVILRCVPISNHLYFYWYRQILGQKVEFLVSFYNNEISEKSEIFDDQFSVERPDGSNFTLKIRSTKLEDSAMYFCTSSRSTSGGAGGELFFGEGSRLTVL.

V usage is TRBV29-1 and J usage is TRBJ1-1; 8 positions match TRBD1. The CDR3 has 17 amino acids. Germline-derived CDR1 and CDR2 are SQVTM and ANQGSEA. V lost 4 bases and J lost 6; bases outside the gene matches: 19. CDR3 sequence (DNA): TGCAGCGTTGCCCATTCGGTACAGGGGGTCAATGGGGCTGAAGCTTTCTTT. Amino acid sequence: CSVAHSVQGVNGAEAFF.

With respect to this clonotype: Since a much larger clone is just one base distant, this may be a read error. The chain joins TRBV28 to TRBJ2-3; no reliable D call. Germline V gene lookup returns CDR1 MDHEN and CDR2 SYDVKM. This CDR3 is 16 amino acids long. The CDR3 nucleotides read TGTGCCAGCAGTTTAGGAGTGGGAAGTAGCACAGATATGCAGTATTTT. It is translated as CASSLGVGSSTDMQYF.